Included here is one TCR beta chain sequence, with context. TCRdb reprocessed the reads with MiXCR, giving one entry per CDR3 protein. The sample has just over 300,000 distinct CDR3 sequences, 17% seen once. The data originate from a study of T cell repertoires in cytomegalovirus infection. Study background: It can be stated that public TCR beta signatures indicated CMV infection as well as a matching HLA type.

With 3 bases removed from V and 8 bases from J, the gap between germline ends came to 23 bases. CDR1 is DFQATT and CDR2 is SNEGSKA in the germline V gene (reference sequence). The CDR3 covers 16 residues. The rearrangement joins TRBV20-1 to TRBJ2-1; TRBD2 is a possible D gene (6 bases). This TCR derives from a human donor in good health (CMV status not recorded). Some clones in this sample may be carry-over from other donors' samples. The sample was PBMCs. The DNA of the CDR3 is TGCAGTGCTAGGTCACACCGGGACTCCGAGATCGATGAGCAGTTCTTC. Its translation: CSARSHRDSEIDEQFF.